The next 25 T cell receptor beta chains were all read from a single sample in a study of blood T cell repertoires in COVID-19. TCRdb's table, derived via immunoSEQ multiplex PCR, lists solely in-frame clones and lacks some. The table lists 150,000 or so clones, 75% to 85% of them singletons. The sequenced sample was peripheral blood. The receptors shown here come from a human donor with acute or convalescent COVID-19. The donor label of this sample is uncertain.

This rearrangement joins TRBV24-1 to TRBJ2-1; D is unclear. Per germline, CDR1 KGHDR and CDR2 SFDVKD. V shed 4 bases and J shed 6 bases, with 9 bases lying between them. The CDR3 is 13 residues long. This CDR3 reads CATSDPHPNEQFF. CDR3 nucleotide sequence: TGTGCCACCAGTGACCCACACCCCAATGAGCAGTTCTTC.

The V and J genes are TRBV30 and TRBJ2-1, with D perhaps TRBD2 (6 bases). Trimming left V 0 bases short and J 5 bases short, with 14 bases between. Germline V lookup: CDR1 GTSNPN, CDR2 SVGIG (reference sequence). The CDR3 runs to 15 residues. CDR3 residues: CAWSVVQLAHNEQFF. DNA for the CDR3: TGTGCCTGGAGTGTAGTCCAACTAGCTCACAATGAGCAGTTCTTC. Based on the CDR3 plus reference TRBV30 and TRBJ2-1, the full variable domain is SQTIHQWPATLVQPVGSPLSLECTVEGTSNPNLYWYRQAAGRGLQLLFYSVGIGQISSEVPQNLSASRPQDRQFILSSKKLLLSDSGFYLCAWSVVQLAHNEQFFGPGTRLTVL.

The CDR3 sequence is CASSLGQYTEAFF. Here the CDR3 DNA reads TGTGCCAGCAGCCTCGGACAGTACACTGAAGCTTTCTTT. This chain joins TRBV6-2 or TRBV6-3 and TRBJ1-1; tentatively, D is TRBD1 (6 bases). The CDR3 is 13 residues long. Trimming pared 6 bases from V and 3 bases from J, leaving 11 bases between. Germline loops: CDR1 MNHEY, CDR2 SVGEGT.

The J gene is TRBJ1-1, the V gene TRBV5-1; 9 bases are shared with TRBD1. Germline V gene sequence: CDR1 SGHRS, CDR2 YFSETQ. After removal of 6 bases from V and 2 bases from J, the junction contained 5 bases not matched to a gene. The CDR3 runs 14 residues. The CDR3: CASTSGQGNTEAFF. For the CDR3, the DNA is TGCGCCAGCACCTCGGGACAGGGCAACACTGAAGCTTTCTTT.

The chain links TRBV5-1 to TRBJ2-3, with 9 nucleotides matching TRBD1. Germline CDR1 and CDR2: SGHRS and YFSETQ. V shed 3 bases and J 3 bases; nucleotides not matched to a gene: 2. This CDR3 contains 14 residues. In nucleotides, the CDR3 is TGCGCCAGCAGCTGGGGACAGGGAACAGATACGCAGTATTTT. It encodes CASSWGQGTDTQYF.

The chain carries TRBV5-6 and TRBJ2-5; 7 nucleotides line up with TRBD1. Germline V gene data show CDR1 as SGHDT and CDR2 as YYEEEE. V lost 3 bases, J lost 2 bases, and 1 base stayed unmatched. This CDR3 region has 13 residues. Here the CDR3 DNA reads TGTGCCAGCAGCTCGGGACAGCAAGAGACCCAGTACTTC. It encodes CASSSGQQETQYF.

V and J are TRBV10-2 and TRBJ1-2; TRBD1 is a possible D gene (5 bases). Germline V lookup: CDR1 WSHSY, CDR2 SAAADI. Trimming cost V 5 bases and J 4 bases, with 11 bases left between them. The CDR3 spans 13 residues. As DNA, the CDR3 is TGCGCCAGCAGTTCGACAGTAAGCTATGGCTACACCTTC. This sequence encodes CASSSTVSYGYTF.

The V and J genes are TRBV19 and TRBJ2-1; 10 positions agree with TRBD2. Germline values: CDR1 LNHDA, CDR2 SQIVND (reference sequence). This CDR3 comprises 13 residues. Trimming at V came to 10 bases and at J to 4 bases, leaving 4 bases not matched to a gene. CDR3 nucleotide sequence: TGTGCCACCGGACTAGCGGCATACAATGAGCAGTTCTTC. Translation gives CATGLAAYNEQFF.

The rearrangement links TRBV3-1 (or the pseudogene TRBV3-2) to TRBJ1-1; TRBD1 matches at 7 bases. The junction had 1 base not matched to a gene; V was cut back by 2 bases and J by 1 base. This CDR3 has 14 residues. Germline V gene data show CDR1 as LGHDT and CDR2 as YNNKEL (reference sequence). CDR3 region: CASSQRGQNTEAFF. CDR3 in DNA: TGTGCCAGCAGCCAAAGGGGGCAGAACACTGAAGCTTTCTTT.

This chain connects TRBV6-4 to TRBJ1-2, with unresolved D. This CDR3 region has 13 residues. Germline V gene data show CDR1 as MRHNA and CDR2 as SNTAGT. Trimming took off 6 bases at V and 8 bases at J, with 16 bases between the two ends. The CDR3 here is CASRSNRVEGYTF. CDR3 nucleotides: TGTGCCAGCAGATCCAACAGAGTGGAAGGCTACACCTTC.

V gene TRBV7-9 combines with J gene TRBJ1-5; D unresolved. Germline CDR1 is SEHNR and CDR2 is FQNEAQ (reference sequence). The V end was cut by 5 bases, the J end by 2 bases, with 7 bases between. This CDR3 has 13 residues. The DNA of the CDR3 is TGTGCCAGCAGCCCACAAGGCAATCAGCCCCAGCATTTT. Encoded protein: CASSPQGNQPQHF.

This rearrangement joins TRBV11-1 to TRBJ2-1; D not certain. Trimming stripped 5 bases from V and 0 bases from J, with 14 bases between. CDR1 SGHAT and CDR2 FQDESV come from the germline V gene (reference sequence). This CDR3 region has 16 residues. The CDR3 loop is CASSTPFESSYNEQFF. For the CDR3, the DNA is TGTGCCAGCAGCACTCCCTTCGAGAGCTCCTACAATGAGCAGTTCTTC.

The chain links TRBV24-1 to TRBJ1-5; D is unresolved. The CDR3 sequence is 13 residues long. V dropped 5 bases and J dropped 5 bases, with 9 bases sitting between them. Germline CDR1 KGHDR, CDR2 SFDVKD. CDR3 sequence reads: CATSVRVHQPQHF. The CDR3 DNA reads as TGTGCCACCAGTGTACGGGTTCATCAGCCCCAGCATTTT.

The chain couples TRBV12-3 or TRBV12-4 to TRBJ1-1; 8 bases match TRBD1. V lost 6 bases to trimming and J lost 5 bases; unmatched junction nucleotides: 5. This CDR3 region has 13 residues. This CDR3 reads CASSPGGRTEAFF. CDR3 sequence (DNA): TGTGCCAGCAGCCCAGGGGGCAGGACTGAAGCTTTCTTT.

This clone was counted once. The CDR3 loop is CASSQGGSDNEKLFF. CDR3 nucleotides: TGCGCCAGCAGCCAAGGAGGGTCGGATAATGAAAAACTGTTTTTT. The rearrangement links TRBV4-1 to TRBJ1-4; unclear D gene. Germline CDR1 is MGHRA and CDR2 is YSYEKL. This CDR3 is 15 amino acids long. V shed 1 base and J shed 4 bases, with 10 bases lying between them.

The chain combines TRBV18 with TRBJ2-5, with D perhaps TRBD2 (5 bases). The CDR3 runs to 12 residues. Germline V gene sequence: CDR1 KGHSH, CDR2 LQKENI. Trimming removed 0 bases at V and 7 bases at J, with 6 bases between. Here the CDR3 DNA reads TGTGCCAGCTCACCACCGGAGGCGACCCAGTACTTC. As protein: CASSPPEATQYF.

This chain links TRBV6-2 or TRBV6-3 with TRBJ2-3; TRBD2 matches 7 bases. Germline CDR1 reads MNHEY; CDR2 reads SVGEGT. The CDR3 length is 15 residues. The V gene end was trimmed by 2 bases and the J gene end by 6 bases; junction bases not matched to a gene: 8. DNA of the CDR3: TGTGCCAGCAGTTACAGGGGACTATCCGGGGATACGCAGTATTTT. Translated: CASSYRGLSGDTQYF.

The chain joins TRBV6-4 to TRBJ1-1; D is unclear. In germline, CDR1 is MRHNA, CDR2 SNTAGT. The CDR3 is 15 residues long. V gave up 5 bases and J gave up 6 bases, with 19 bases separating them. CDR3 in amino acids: CASSLQASESAEAFF. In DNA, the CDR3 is TGTGCCAGCAGTTTGCAGGCTTCTGAGAGTGCTGAAGCTTTCTTT.

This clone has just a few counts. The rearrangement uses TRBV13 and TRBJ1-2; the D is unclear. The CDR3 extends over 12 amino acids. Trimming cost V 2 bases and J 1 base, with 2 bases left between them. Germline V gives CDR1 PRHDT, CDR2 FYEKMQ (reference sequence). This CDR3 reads CASSLHNYGYTF. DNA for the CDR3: TGTGCCAGCAGCTTACATAACTATGGCTACACCTTC.

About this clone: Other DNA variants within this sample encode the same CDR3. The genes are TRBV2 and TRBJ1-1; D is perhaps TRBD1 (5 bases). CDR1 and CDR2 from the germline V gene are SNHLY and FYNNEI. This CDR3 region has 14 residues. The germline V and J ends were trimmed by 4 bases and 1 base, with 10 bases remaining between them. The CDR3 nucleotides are TGTGCCAGCAGTGCGCAGGGAGGGAACACTGAAGCTTTCTTT. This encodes CASSAQGGNTEAFF.

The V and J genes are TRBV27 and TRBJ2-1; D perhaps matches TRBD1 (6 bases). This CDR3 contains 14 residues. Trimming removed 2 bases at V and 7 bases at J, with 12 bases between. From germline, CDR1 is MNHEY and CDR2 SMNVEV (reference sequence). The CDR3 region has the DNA TGTGCCAGCAGTTTAGGGGCCGACAGGAATGAGCAGTTCTTC. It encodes CASSLGADRNEQFF.

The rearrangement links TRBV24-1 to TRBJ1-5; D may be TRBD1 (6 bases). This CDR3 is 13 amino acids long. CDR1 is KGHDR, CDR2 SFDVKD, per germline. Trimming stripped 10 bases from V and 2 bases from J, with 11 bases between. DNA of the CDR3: TGTGCCACGGGGAGACAGGGCAATCAGCCCCAGCATTTT. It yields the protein CATGRQGNQPQHF.

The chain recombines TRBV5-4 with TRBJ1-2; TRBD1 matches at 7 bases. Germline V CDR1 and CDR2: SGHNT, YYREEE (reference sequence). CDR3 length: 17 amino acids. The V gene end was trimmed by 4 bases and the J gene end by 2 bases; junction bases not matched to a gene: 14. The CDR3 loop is CASSPGGGSPGNYGYTF. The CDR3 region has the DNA TGTGCCAGCAGCCCGGGAGGGGGCAGTCCGGGCAACTATGGCTACACCTTC.

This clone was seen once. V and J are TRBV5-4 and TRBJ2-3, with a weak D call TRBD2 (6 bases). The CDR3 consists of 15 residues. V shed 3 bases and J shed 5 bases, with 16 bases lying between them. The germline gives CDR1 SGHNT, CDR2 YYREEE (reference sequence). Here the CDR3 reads CASSSSGGVGDTQYF. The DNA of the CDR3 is TGTGCCAGCAGCTCCAGCGGCGGGGTAGGAGATACGCAGTATTTT.

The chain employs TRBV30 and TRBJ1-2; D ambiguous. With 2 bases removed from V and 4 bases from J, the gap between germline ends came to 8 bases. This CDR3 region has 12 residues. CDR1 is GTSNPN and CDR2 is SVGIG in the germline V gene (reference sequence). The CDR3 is CAWSLQTYGYTF. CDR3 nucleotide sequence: TGTGCCTGGAGTTTACAGACCTATGGCTACACCTTC. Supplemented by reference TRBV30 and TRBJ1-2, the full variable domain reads SQTIHQWPATLVQPVGSPLSLECTVEGTSNPNLYWYRQAAGRGLQLLFYSVGIGQISSEVPQNLSASRPQDRQFILSSKKLLLSDSGFYLCAWSLQTYGYTFGSGTRLTVV.